This record covers a single T cell receptor (beta chain). The antigen is unknown. This sample was taken from a study of monozygotic twins with inflammatory bowel disease. Two nested PCRs, of roughly 16 and 10 cycles, processed TCRalpha and TCRbeta cDNA. After re-calling the 5' RACE reads, TCRdb lists one entry per CDR3 protein, DNA absent. The sample holds tens of thousands of distinct CDR3 sequences. There are 15 residues in the CDR3. Points from the study as a whole: Subtypes among T cells remained indistinguishable. TCRbeta diversity (inverse Simpson) was lower in IBD patients than in healthy co-twins. Comparison of concordant versus discordant twins revealed no difference in repertoire similarity, possibly due to limited power.

This TCR was recovered from a human donor with ulcerative colitis or Crohn's disease, or a healthy co-twin of an affected twin (not recorded which). The V gene is TRBV12-3 or TRBV12-4, the J gene TRBJ1-2. The sequenced sample consisted of blood. The CDR3 loop reads CASRERTHINYGYTF.